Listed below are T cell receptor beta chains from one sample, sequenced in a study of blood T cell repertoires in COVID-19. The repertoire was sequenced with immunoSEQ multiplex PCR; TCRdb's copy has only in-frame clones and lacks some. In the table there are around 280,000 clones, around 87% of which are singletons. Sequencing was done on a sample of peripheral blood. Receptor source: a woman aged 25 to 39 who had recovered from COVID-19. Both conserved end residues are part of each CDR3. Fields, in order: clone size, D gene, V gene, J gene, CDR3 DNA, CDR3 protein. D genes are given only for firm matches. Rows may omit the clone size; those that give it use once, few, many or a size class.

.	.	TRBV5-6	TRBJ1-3	TGTGCCAGCAGCCGGTCCGAGGAGTATGGAAACACCATATATTTT	CASSRSEEYGNTIYF
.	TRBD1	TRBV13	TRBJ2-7	TGTGCCAGCAGCTTAATATCAGGGGGTCCCAACGAGCAGTACTTC	CASSLISGGPNEQYF
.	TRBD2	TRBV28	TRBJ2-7	TGTGCCAGCGGGGGGGACCTCTACGAGCAGTACTTC	CASGGDLYEQYF
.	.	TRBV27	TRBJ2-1	TGTGCCAGCAGTTTGGGCGGGGCGAACTACAATGAGCAGTTCTTC	CASSLGGANYNEQFF
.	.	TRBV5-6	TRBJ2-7	TGTGCCAGCAGCTTGGATATCGGGACACATTCCTACGAGCAGTACTTC	CASSLDIGTHSYEQYF
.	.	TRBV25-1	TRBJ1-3	TGTGCCAGCAGTGAATATGGAGTAATCTCTGGAAACACCATATATTTT	CASSEYGVISGNTIYF
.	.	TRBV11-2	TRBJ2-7	TGTGCCAGCAGCCCAGGGGCAGGGTCGAGCGAGCAGTACTTC	CASSPGAGSSEQYF
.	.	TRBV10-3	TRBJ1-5	TGTGCCATCAGTGAGTCGTTACCGACAGGTACACCCCCGATAACTAATCAGCCCCAGCATTTT	CAISESLPTGTPPITNQPQHF
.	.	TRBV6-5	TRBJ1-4	TGTGCCAGCAGTCCGATCGCCCCGCGGAATGAAAAACTGTTTTTT	CASSPIAPRNEKLFF
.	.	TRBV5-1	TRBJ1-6	TGCGCCAGCAGCTTGGCCTCAAGCCGGGATTCACCCCTCCACTTT	CASSLASSRDSPLHF
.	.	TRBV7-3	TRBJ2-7	TGTGCCAGCAGCTCGGATAGCGCCGGAAGGTGGGAGCAGTACTTC	CASSSDSAGRWEQYF
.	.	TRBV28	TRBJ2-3	TGTGCCAGCAGTTCCCCCATTTTGCTGACAGCAACAGATACGCAGTATTTT	CASSSPILLTATDTQYF
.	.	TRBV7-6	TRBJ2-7	TGTGCCAGCAGCCCTGACCTTGGAGGCTACGAGCAGTACTTC	CASSPDLGGYEQYF
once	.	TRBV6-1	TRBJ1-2	TGTGCCAGCAGTGATCAGTTGGGGCTGGACTATGGCTACACCTTC	CASSDQLGLDYGYTF
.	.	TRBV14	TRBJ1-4	TGTGCCAGCAGCCCCCCAGGGGTTGGTGAAAAACTGTTTTTT	CASSPPGVGEKLFF
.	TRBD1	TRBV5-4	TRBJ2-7	TGTGCCAGCAGCCCGGGACAGGGGTCGAGCTCCTACGAGCAGTACTTC	CASSPGQGSSSYEQYF
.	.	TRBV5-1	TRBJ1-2	TGCGCCAGCAGTCACGAGACAGGTCTTGGCTACACCTTC	CASSHETGLGYTF
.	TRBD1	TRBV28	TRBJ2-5	TGTGCCAGCAGTGACAGGGGTGGTACGGAGACCCAGTACTTC	CASSDRGGTETQYF
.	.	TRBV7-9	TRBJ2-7	TGTGCCAGCAGCTACCCACCGGGACTCCGCAGCTCCTACGAGCAGTACTTC	CASSYPPGLRSSYEQYF
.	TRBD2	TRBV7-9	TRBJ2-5	TGTGCCAGCAGCTTAGCTAGCGGGAACCAAGAGACCCAGTACTTC	CASSLASGNQETQYF
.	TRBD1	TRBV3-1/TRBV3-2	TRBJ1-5	TGTGCCAGCAGTCCGGGACAGGGGATTGAGCCCCAGCATTTT	CASSPGQGIEPQHF
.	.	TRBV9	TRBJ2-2	TGTGCCAGCAGCGTAGACGGGATGGACACCGGGGAGCTGTTTTTT	CASSVDGMDTGELFF
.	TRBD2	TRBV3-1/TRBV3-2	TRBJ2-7	TGTGCCAGCAGCCAAGAGGTAGCGGGAGACTACGAGCAGTACTTC	CASSQEVAGDYEQYF
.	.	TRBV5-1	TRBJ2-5	TGCGCCAGCAGCTTGGAACAGGGCCTCCAGACCCAGTACTTC	CASSLEQGLQTQYF
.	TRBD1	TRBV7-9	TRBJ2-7	TGTGCCAGCAGCCCCCCCTGGGACAGGGGCCCTCCTATCGACGAGCAGTACTTC	CASSPPWDRGPPIDEQYF
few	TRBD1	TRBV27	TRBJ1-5	TGTGCCAGCGGCGGCAGGGGGCTTCAGCCCCAGCATTTT	CASGGRGLQPQHF